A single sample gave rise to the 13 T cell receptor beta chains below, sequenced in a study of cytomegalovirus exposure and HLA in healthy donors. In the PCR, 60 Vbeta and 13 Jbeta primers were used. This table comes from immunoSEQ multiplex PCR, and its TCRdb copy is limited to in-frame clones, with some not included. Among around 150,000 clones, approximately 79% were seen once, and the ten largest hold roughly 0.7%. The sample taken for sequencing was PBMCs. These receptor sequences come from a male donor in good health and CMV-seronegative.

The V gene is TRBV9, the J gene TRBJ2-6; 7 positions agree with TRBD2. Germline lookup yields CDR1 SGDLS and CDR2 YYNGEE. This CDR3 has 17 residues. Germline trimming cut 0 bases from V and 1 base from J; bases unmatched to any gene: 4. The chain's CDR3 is CASSVGGGWSGANVLTF. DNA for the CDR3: TGTGCCAGCAGCGTAGGGGGGGGATGGTCTGGGGCCAACGTCCTGACTTTC.

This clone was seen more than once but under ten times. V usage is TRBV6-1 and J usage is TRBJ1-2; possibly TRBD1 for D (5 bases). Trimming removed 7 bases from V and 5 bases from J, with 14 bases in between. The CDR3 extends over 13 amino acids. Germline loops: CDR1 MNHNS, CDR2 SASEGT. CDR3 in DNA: TGTGCCAGCACCCTGACAGTATGGTATGGCTACACCTTC. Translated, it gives CASTLTVWYGYTF.

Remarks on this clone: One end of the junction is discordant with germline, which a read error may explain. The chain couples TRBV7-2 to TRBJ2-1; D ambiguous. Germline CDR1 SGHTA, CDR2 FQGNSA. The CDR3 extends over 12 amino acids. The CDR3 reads CASSLVYTEQFF. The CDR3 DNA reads TGTGCCAGCAGCTTAGTTTACACTGAGCAGTTCTTC.

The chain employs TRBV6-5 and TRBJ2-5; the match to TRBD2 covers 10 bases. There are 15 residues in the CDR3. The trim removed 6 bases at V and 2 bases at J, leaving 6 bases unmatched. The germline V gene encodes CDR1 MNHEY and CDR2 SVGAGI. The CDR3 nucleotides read TGTGCCAGCAGCGCCGGACTAGCGGTACAAGAGACCCAGTACTTC. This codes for CASSAGLAVQETQYF.

DNA of the CDR3: TGTGCCAGCAGCCGAACAGGGGAAGCTGGCGGCGAGCAGTACTTC. The encoded protein is CASSRTGEAGGEQYF. The chain carries TRBV5-4 and TRBJ2-7; the match to TRBD1 covers 7 bases. V was pared by 4 bases and J by 6 bases, with 13 bases of the junction left unmatched. Germline CDR1 reads SGHNT; CDR2 reads YYREEE (reference sequence). The CDR3 has 15 residues.

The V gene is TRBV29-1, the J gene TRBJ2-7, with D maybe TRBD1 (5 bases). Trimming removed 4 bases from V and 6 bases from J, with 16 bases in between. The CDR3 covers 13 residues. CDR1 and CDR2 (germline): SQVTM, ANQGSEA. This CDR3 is CSVVGRDGFEQYF. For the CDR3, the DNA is TGCAGCGTTGTGGGCAGGGATGGTTTCGAGCAGTACTTC.

In DNA form, the CDR3 reads TGTGCCAGCAGCTCGAGGACAGGGGCTGGAAACACCATATATTTT. This codes for CASSSRTGAGNTIYF. The chain has TRBV7-2 and TRBJ1-3; 9 nucleotides match TRBD1. The CDR3 is 15 residues long. Germline trimming cut 4 bases from V and 2 bases from J; bases unmatched to any gene: 3. In germline, CDR1 is SGHTA, CDR2 FQGNSA.

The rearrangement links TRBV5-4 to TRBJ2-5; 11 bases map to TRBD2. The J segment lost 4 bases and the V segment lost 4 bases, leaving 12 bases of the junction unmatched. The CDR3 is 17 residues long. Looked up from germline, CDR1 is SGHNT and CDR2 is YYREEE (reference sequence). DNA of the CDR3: TGTGCCAGCAGCCAAAATCAACTAGCGGGAGAGGGAGAGACCCAGTACTTC. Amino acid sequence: CASSQNQLAGEGETQYF.

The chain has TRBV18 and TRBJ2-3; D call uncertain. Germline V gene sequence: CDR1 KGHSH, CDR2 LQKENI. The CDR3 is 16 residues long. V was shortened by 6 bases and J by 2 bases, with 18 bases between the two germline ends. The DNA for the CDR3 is TGTGCCAGCTCGCTTATCGCCAGGCCGACCACAGATACGCAGTATTTT. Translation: CASSLIARPTTDTQYF. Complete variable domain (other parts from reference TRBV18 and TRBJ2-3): NAGVMQNPRHLVRRRGQEARLRCSPMKGHSHVYWYRQLPEEGLKFMVYLQKENIIDESGMPKERFSAEFPKEGPSILRIQQVVRGDSAAYFCASSLIARPTTDTQYFGPGTRLTVL.

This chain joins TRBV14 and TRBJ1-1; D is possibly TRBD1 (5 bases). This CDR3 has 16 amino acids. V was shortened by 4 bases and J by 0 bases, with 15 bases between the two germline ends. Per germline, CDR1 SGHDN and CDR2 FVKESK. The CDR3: CASSRKGMALNTEAFF. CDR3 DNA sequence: TGTGCCAGCAGCCGGAAGGGGATGGCCCTGAACACTGAAGCTTTCTTT.

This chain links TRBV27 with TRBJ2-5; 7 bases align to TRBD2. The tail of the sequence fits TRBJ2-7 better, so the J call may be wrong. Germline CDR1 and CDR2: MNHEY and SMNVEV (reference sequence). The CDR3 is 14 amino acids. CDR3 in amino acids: CASEGLLGSYEQYF. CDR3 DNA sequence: TGTGCCAGCGAGGGACTATTAGGGTCCTACGAGCAGTACTTC.

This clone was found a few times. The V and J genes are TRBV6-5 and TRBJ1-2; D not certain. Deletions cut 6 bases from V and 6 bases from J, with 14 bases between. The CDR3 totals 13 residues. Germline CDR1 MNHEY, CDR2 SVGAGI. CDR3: CASRAERRNGYTF. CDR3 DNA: TGTGCCAGCAGGGCGGAGAGGAGAAATGGCTACACCTTC.

In DNA form, the CDR3 reads TGTGCCAGCAGTGACCCTCTCAGGGGGTTTTACCAGCATTTT. Amino acids: CASSDPLRGFYQHF. V is TRBV6-1 and J is TRBJ1-5; TRBD1 aligns across 7 bases. Germline V lookup: CDR1 MNHNS, CDR2 SASEGT. The trim removed 3 bases at V and 12 bases at J, leaving 11 bases unmatched. CDR3 length equals 14 residues.